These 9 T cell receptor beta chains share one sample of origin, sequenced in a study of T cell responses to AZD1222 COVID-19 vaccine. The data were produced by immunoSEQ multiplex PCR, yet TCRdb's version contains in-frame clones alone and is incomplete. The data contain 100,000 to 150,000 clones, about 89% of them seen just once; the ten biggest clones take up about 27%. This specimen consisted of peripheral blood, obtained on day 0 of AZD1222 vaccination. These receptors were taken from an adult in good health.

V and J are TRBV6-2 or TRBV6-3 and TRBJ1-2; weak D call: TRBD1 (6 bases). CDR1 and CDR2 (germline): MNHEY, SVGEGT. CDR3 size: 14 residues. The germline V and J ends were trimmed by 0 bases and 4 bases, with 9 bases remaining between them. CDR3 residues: CASSYSDSLYGYTF. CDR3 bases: TGTGCCAGCAGTTACTCGGACAGCCTCTATGGCTACACCTTC.

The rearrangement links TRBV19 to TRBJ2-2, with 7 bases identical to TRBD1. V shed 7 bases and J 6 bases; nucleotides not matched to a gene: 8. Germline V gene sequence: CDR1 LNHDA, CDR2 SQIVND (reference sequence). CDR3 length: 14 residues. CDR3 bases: TGTGCCAGTACCCTACAGGGGCTAGCCGGGGAGCTGTTTTTT. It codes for CASTLQGLAGELFF.

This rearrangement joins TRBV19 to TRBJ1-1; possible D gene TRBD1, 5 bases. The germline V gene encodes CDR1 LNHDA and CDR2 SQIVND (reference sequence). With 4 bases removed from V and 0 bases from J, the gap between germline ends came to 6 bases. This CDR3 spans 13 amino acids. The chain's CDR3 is CASSTGMNTEAFF. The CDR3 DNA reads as TGTGCCAGTAGTACAGGGATGAACACTGAAGCTTTCTTT.

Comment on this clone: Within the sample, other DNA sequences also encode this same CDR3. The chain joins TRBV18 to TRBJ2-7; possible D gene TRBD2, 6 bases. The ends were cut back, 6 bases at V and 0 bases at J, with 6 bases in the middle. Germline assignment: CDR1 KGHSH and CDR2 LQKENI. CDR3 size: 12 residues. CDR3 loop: CASSRDSYEQYF. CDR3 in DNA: TGTGCCAGCTCGCGGGACTCCTACGAGCAGTACTTC.

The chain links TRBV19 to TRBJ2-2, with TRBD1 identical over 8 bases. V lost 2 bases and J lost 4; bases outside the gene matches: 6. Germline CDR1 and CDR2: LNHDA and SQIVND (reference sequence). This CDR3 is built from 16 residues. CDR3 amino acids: CASSIRGQVRTGELFF. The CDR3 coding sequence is TGTGCCAGTAGTATACGGGGACAGGTTCGCACCGGGGAGCTGTTTTTT.

The CDR3 bases are TGTGCTAGTGCCCCGTGGCTAGGGTTCGATAATTCACCCCTCCACTTT. Its protein product is CASAPWLGFDNSPLHF. V gene TRBV12-5 combines with J gene TRBJ1-6; the D is unclear. Germline V gives CDR1 LGHNT, CDR2 FRNRAP. Trimming left V 7 bases short and J 5 bases short, with 18 bases between. The length of the CDR3 is 16 residues.

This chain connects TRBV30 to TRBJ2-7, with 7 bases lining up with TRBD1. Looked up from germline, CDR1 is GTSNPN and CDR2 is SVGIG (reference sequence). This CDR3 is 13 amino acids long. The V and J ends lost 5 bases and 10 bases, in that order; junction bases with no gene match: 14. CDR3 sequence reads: CAWSLVIGGQQYF. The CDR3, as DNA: TGTGCCTGGTCCCTGGTTATAGGGGGCCAACAGTACTTC.

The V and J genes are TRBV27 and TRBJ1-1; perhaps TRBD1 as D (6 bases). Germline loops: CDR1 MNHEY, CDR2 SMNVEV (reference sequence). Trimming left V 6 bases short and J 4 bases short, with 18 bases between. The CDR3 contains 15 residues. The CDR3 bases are TGTGCCAGCAGACCCGCAGGGGCGGAGGGCACTGAAGCTTTCTTT. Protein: CASRPAGAEGTEAFF.

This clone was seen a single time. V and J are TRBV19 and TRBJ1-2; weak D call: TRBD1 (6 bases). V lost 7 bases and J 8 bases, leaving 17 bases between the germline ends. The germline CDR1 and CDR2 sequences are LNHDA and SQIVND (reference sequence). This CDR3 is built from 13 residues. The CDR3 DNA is TGTGCCAGTACCGAAGGACAGCGATACGGCTACACCTTC. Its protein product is CASTEGQRYGYTF.